The clone carrying this T cell receptor beta chain has more than one count but fewer than ten. What it binds is unknown. Sequenced by immunoSEQ multiplex PCR; TCRdb stores in-frame clones only, minus some. The profile covers tens of thousands of clones, with about three quarters appearing a single time and around an eighth taken by the ten largest. This sample is drawn from a study of T cell responses to AZD1222 COVID-19 vaccine. Points from the study as a whole: Baseline testing showed seropositivity in only five or six AZD1222 recipients.

The CDR3 covers 16 residues. The germline V gene has CDR1 SGHRS and CDR2 YFSETQ. Trimming pared 0 bases from V and 0 bases from J, leaving 13 bases between. This clonotype was sampled from an adult in good health. The chain employs TRBV5-1 and TRBJ2-7; D ambiguous. Source: peripheral blood, taken on day 0 of AZD1222 vaccination. The CDR3 here is CASSLAVGKSSYEQYF. In nucleotides, the CDR3 is TGCGCCAGCAGCTTGGCGGTAGGCAAGAGCTCCTACGAGCAGTACTTC.